The clone carrying this TCR beta chain was detected ten times or more. CDR1 is MDHEN and CDR2 is SYDVKM in the germline V gene. With 5 bases clipped from V and 6 bases from J, the junction kept 11 bases outside the gene matches. The CDR3 runs to 15 residues. Orbital computed tomography and thyroid ultrasound, together with serum TRAb and thyroxine and clinical symptoms, were used for diagnoses. Amplified regions were TCR beta CDR3 sequences from RNA transcripts. The study used the HTBI primer set for a first-round RT-PCR of the TCR CDR3. TCRdb called the multiplex PCR reads again in MiXCR, with one record for every CDR3 protein. Found here are about 640,000 distinct CDR3 sequences, approximately 14% of them singletons; the top ten hold approximately 12%. This entry is derived from a study of T cells in Graves' hyperthyroidism and ophthalmopathy.

This TCR came from a woman between 45 and 60 years old with Graves' ophthalmopathy. Sequenced sample: blood. The rearrangement links TRBV28 to TRBJ2-7; the match to TRBD2 covers 9 bases. The CDR3 reads CASSLLAGAKGEQYF. The DNA of the CDR3 is TGTGCCAGCAGTCTATTAGCGGGAGCGAAGGGCGAGCAGTACTTC.